This TCR beta chain was found in a study of control samples from healthy donors and cancer patients. TCRdb's copy holds only in-frame clones and misses some; the assay was immunoSEQ multiplex PCR. The repertoire includes around 79,000 clones, 90% to 95% of them detected once, and around 1.3% sits in the top ten. Germline CDR1 reads MDHEN; CDR2 reads SYDVKM. The CDR3 is 13 residues long. Trimming stripped 4 bases from V and 9 bases from J, with 13 bases between. Sequencing used PBMCs. This rearrangement joins TRBV28 to TRBJ1-5; D gene unclear. This receptor was taken from a middle-aged woman with lung cancer. The CDR3 sequence: CASSYDHSRPQHF. The CDR3 DNA is TGTGCCAGCAGTTATGACCACTCGCGGCCCCAGCATTTT.